This T cell receptor beta chain was sequenced during a study of vaccination and CD4 T cells after COVID-19. Worth noting for this clonotype: The antigen is undetermined.

This CDR3 is built from 15 residues. Treatment indicated: approximately nine-day PBMC culture with coronavirus spike peptide pools or control peptides (ViraFEST assay). With the Oncomine TCR Beta short-read assay, DNA from cultured CD4+ T cells was sequenced. TCRdb analysed the PCR reads with MiXCR anew, one entry per CDR3 protein. In the table there are some 20,000 distinct CDR3 sequences, 40% to 50% of which are singletons. The rearrangement links TRBV21-1 to TRBJ2-4; TRBD1 is taken as the D call from the table, unchecked against the DNA. TRBV21-1 is designated a pseudogene. The sequencing used CD4+ T cells from blood, cultured in vitro, collected before SARS-CoV-2 vaccination. This TCR was sampled from a human donor who received a COVID-19 vaccine. Here the CDR3 DNA reads TGTGCCAGCAGCATCAGGGGGCGGTGGGAAAACATTCAGTACTTC. This sequence encodes CASSIRGRWENIQYF.